This entry is about one T cell receptor (beta chain). Its specificity is not known. These data belong to a study of T cells in Graves' hyperthyroidism and ophthalmopathy. Findings of the study overall: Most thyroid clonotypes expanded above 0.001 appeared in blood too.

Per the germline V gene, CDR1 is LGHNA and CDR2 is YSLEER. Trimming removed 0 bases from V and 5 bases from J; junction bases left unmatched: 10. This CDR3 spans 17 amino acids. Regions amplified from RNA transcripts were the TCR beta CDR3 regions. The HTBI primer set was used in a first-round RT-PCR of the TCR CDR3. In TCRdb, the multiplex PCR reads were re-called with MiXCR into one record per CDR3 protein. Found here are more than 450,000 distinct CDR3 sequences, nearly 20% of them singletons; the top ten hold roughly 50%. Those patients with uncontrolled infection, other autoimmune disease, pregnancy or lactation were excluded. Diagnoses used clinical symptoms, serum thyroxine and TRAb, thyroid ultrasound and orbital computed tomography.

Sequencing was done on a sample of blood. The chain has TRBV4-3 and TRBJ2-3; 8 nucleotides match TRBD2. This TCR was sampled from a man between 40 and 49 years old with Graves' ophthalmopathy. The CDR3 bases are TGCGCCAGCAGCCAAGACTGGAAAGCGGGAGCCATAGATACGCAGTATTTT. Protein: CASSQDWKAGAIDTQYF.